This entry lists 16 T cell receptor beta chains sequenced from one sample in a study. TCRdb re-analysed the RT-PCR reads in MiXCR, keeping a single row per CDR3 protein. Altogether more than 600,000 distinct CDR3 sequences are present, 12% to 15% being singletons, with the ten largest covering about 3.6%. What was sequenced was memory CD4+ T cells from blood. These receptors were taken from a female donor in good health, serving as a healthy control.

This clonotype has just a few counts. The rearrangement links TRBV7-2 to TRBJ2-7, with D possibly TRBD2 on 5 matching bases. The CDR3 has 17 amino acids. Trimming shortened V by 5 bases and J by 3 bases, and 23 bases separated the two germline ends. Germline assignment: CDR1 SGHTA and CDR2 FQGNSA. The CDR3 coding sequence is TGTGCCAGCAGCCCCATGGAAGCGGCTAGTTACGGCTACGAGCAGTACTTC. It translates to CASSPMEAASYGYEQYF.

The genes are TRBV4-2 and TRBJ1-2; D remains ambiguous. CDR1 and CDR2 from the germline V gene are LGHNA and YNFKEQ. The germline V and J ends were trimmed by 4 bases and 2 bases, with 14 bases remaining between them. The CDR3 has 15 amino acids. The CDR3 region has the DNA TGTGCCAGCAGCCGCACGAAGACCGTGAACTATGGCTACACCTTC. Translating it yields CASSRTKTVNYGYTF.

The chain is built from TRBV29-1 and TRBJ2-7; TRBD1 is a possible D gene (5 bases). V shed 5 bases and J shed 0 bases, with 14 bases lying between them. Germline-derived CDR1 and CDR2 are SQVTM and ANQGSEA. The CDR3 is 14 amino acids. As DNA, the CDR3 is TGCAGCGTTCGTGGAAGGGGCTACTCCTACGAGCAGTACTTC. Residues: CSVRGRGYSYEQYF.

J is TRBJ2-2 and V is TRBV12-3 or TRBV12-4; no definite D call. Trimming removed 5 bases at V and 0 bases at J, with 7 bases between. This CDR3 is 14 amino acids long. CDR3 in DNA: TGTGCCAGCAGTCCTATGGCGAACACCGGGGAGCTGTTTTTT. Its translation: CASSPMANTGELFF.

This clonotype has a handful of counts. This chain links TRBV7-9 with TRBJ1-6, with D unresolved. CDR3 length: 13 amino acids. V shed 1 base and J shed 9 bases, with 7 bases lying between them. Per germline, CDR1 SEHNR and CDR2 FQNEAQ (reference sequence). The CDR3 region is CASSLGVRSPLHF. CDR3 nucleotide sequence: TGTGCCAGCAGCTTAGGAGTTCGTTCACCCCTCCACTTT.

At least ten counts were recorded for this clonotype. CDR3 sequence: CASSFGLDTEAFF. CDR3 nucleotide sequence: TGTGCCAGCAGCTTCGGACTCGACACTGAAGCTTTCTTT. V usage is TRBV7-9 and J usage is TRBJ1-1; D uncertain. The CDR3 covers 13 residues. V gave up 3 bases and J gave up 3 bases, with 8 bases separating them. CDR1 is SEHNR, CDR2 FQNEAQ, per germline (reference sequence).

This chain uses TRBV4-1 with TRBJ2-5, with 7 bases that match TRBD2. The trim removed 0 bases at V and 4 bases at J, leaving 8 bases unmatched. The CDR3 contains 16 residues. Germline lookup yields CDR1 MGHRA and CDR2 YSYEKL. For the CDR3, the DNA is TGCGCCAGCAGCCAAGATGGGGCGGGGGTCGGAGAGACCCAGTACTTC. This sequence encodes CASSQDGAGVGETQYF.

This clonotype was seen ten or more times. The V and J genes are TRBV12-3 or TRBV12-4 and TRBJ1-1; D remains unclear. The ends were cut back, 5 bases at V and 3 bases at J, with 10 bases in the middle. This CDR3 spans 13 amino acids. The CDR3 region is CASSVREDTEAFF. In DNA, the CDR3 is TGTGCCAGCAGTGTTAGGGAAGACACTGAAGCTTTCTTT.

This clonotype was seen repeatedly, ten times or more. The chain has TRBV6-2 or TRBV6-3 and TRBJ2-7; 10 positions agree with TRBD2. Germline V gene lookup returns CDR1 MNHEY and CDR2 SVGEGT. The CDR3 is 14 residues long. V shed 5 bases and J 6 bases; nucleotides not matched to a gene: 7. The CDR3 protein is CASSPSSGSSEQYF. The CDR3 nucleotides are TGTGCCAGCAGTCCCTCTAGCGGGAGTTCCGAGCAGTACTTC.

The chain is built from TRBV5-1 and TRBJ1-4; 8 nucleotides align to TRBD1. Unmatched junction bases numbered 6, after V lost 4 bases and J lost 4 bases. From germline, CDR1 is SGHRS and CDR2 YFSETQ. The length of the CDR3 is 15 residues. The CDR3 is CASSMRQGSNEKLFF. DNA of the CDR3: TGCGCCAGCAGCATGCGACAGGGGAGTAATGAAAAACTGTTTTTT. The full variable domain, rest sourced from reference TRBV5-1 and TRBJ1-4, is KAGVTQTPRYLIKTRGQQVTLSCSPISGHRSVSWYQQTPGQGLQFLFEYFSETQRNKGNFPGRFSGRQFSNSRSEMNVSTLELGDSALYLCASSMRQGSNEKLFFGSGTQLSVL.

The J gene is TRBJ2-7, the V gene TRBV27; 8 positions agree with TRBD1. The CDR3 consists of 18 residues. Unmatched junction bases numbered 17, after V lost 3 bases and J lost 4 bases. CDR1 and CDR2 from the germline V gene are MNHEY and SMNVEV (reference sequence). The DNA for the CDR3 is TGTGCCAGCAGTTTCAGCGTCGGACAGGGAACGGGCAAGTACGAGCAGTACTTC. This translates into CASSFSVGQGTGKYEQYF.

The rearrangement joins TRBV6-5 to TRBJ2-1; 9 nucleotides line up with TRBD2. The V and J ends lost 0 bases and 4 bases, in that order; junction bases with no gene match: 4. The CDR3 has 16 residues. In germline, CDR1 is MNHEY, CDR2 SVGAGI. CDR3 amino acids: CASSYSTSGIYNEQFF. CDR3 nucleotides: TGTGCCAGCAGTTACTCGACTAGCGGTATTTACAATGAGCAGTTCTTC.

The chain recombines TRBV24-1 with TRBJ2-5; no clear D gene. The CDR3 sequence is 15 residues long. The V end was cut by 5 bases, the J end by 5 bases, with 17 bases between. Germline loops: CDR1 KGHDR, CDR2 SFDVKD. CDR3 sequence (DNA): TGTGCCACCAGTGCCCAAACGAGAGGCAGCGAGACCCAGTACTTC. It is translated as CATSAQTRGSETQYF.

The chain couples TRBV7-9 to TRBJ2-1; 7 bases are shared with TRBD2. Germline V CDR1 and CDR2: SEHNR, FQNEAQ (reference sequence). Germline trimming cut 2 bases from V and 1 base from J; bases unmatched to any gene: 5. This CDR3 contains 16 residues. CDR3 protein: CASSLWEGSSYNEQFF. The DNA of the CDR3 is TGTGCCAGCAGCTTATGGGAGGGCTCTTCCTACAATGAGCAGTTCTTC.

V and J are TRBV28 and TRBJ2-5; 10 bases agree with TRBD1. Losses at the gene ends were 6 bases for V and 5 bases for J; bases not matched to a gene: 9. The CDR3 loop spans 15 amino acids. Germline V lookup: CDR1 MDHEN, CDR2 SYDVKM. CDR3 residues: CASRRQGAGDETQYF. The DNA of the CDR3 is TGTGCCAGCAGAAGACAGGGGGCGGGGGATGAGACCCAGTACTTC. Full variable domain (outside the CDR3, taken from reference TRBV28 and TRBJ2-5): DVKVTQSSRYLVKRTGEKVFLECVQDMDHENMFWYRQDPGLGLRLIYFSYDVKMKEKGDIPEGYSVSREKKERFSLILESASTNQTSMYLCASRRQGAGDETQYFGPGTRLLVL.

The sample holds a few counts of this clonotype. This sequence joins TRBV18 and TRBJ1-2; TRBD1 is a possible D gene (6 bases). Germline CDR1 is KGHSH and CDR2 is LQKENI. The CDR3 covers 13 residues. Trimming cost V 8 bases and J 6 bases, with 16 bases left between them. Written as DNA, the CDR3 is TGTGCCAGCCGAGGAGGACAGCTAGATGGCTACACCTTC. It encodes CASRGGQLDGYTF.